Sequencing of this TCR beta chain was carried out in a study of blood T cell repertoires in COVID-19. As for the study in general: Spain, Italy and the United States supplied samples that represented acute and convalescent COVID-19.

The ends lost 3 bases at V and 8 bases at J; junction bases unmatched: 3. The CDR3 has 14 residues. Germline V CDR1 and CDR2: MGHDK, SYGVNS. Source study methods: Cell counts per sample came from amplifying reference gene primers. The assay was immunoSEQ multiplex PCR, and TCRdb's table has in-frame clones only and misses some. V and J calls and clone size are as listed in that table; D and trimming were resolved from the DNA. The repertoire consists of roughly 120,000 clones, with over 80% occurring once and the leading ten covering roughly 2.4%. The rearrangement links TRBV25-1 to TRBJ1-4; 10 nucleotides agree with TRBD1. Sequencing was performed on peripheral blood. The clonotype was recovered from a man aged 25 to 40 with acute or convalescent COVID-19. DNA of the CDR3: TGTGCCAGCAGTGACGGGACAGGGGTCGAAAAACTGTTTTTT. Protein: CASSDGTGVEKLFF.